The rows below give T cell receptor beta chains drawn from one sample of a study of blood T cells in healthy people across ages. TCRdb processed the 5' RACE reads anew with MiXCR; each CDR3 protein has one entry. The repertoire has more than 900,000 distinct CDR3 sequences, around 27% of them found once; the top ten carry about 0.72%. This sample was also put to use in a study of T cells of mothers and their children.

Source material: blood. Receptors originate from a girl aged 2-10 years in good health. The CDR3 runs from the conserved cysteine through the conserved F or W. The D gene is left open where the match is weak. The size of a clone is reported for some rows only, either as once, few or many, or as a class for expanded clones.

-,TRBJ1-1,14,TRBV6-6,-,TGTGCCAGCAGTTACCTGTGGGGGGCGTTTGAAGCTTTCTTT,CASSYLWGAFEAFF
-,TRBJ2-4,13,TRBV12-3/TRBV12-4,few,TGTGCCAGCAGTTTTAGACTTGCCAACATTCAGTACTTC,CASSFRLANIQYF
TRBD1,TRBJ1-4,15,TRBV5-1,few,TGCGCCAGCAGCTCTAATGCTGGGACAGTTGAAAAACTGTTTTTT,CASSSNAGTVEKLFF
TRBD1,TRBJ2-1,16,TRBV5-1,-,TGCGCCAGCAGCTTGCCCCGGGACAGGGTTTACAATGACCAGTTCTTC,CASSLPRDRVYNDQFF
-,TRBJ2-2,16,TRBV10-3,-,TGTGCCATCAGCGCGCCTGGGGGCGAGCAGGTCGGGGAGCTGTTTTTT,CAISAPGGEQVGELFF
-,TRBJ2-3,13,TRBV20-1,few,TGCAGTGCTAGTGATGGACCTGAGGATACGCAGTATTTT,CSASDGPEDTQYF
-,TRBJ2-5,19,TRBV21-1,-,TGTGCCAGCAGCAAAGGGGGTTTGTTTTTCGCGGGAGGTCCCGAGACCCAGTACTTC,CASSKGGLFFAGGPETQYF
TRBD1,TRBJ1-2,17,TRBV6-5,few,TGTGCCAGCAGTTCAAAAACAAGGACAGGGGGCGAATATGGCTACACCTTC,CASSSKTRTGGEYGYTF
-,TRBJ1-1,15,TRBV6-6,-,TGTGCCGGCACCCCTGTGGGAGGACTCGCCACTGAAGCTTTCTTT,CAGTPVGGLATEAFF
-,TRBJ1-5,10,TRBV6-6,-,TGTGCCAGCAGTTCTAGTCCCCAGCATTTT,CASSSSPQHF
TRBD2,TRBJ2-3,17,TRBV20-1,-,TGCAGTGCTAGAGATCTGTCTAGCGGGACCCGCACAGATACGCAGTGTTTT,CSARDLSSGTRTDTQCF
TRBD1,TRBJ2-2,14,TRBV12-3/TRBV12-4,many,TGTGCCAGCAGTTGGACAGGGGGAACCGGGGAGCTGTTTTTT,CASSWTGGTGELFF
-,TRBJ2-3,17,TRBV3-1,-,TGTGCCAGCAGCCAAGTGACTGCCCGCGGTAACACAGATACGCAGTATTTT,CASSQVTARGNTDTQYF
TRBD1,TRBJ2-7,15,TRBV25-1,few,TGTGCCAGCAGTGGACGACAGGGTTCCTACTACGAGCAGTACTTC,CASSGRQGSYYEQYF
TRBD2,TRBJ2-1,14,TRBV10-3,-,TGTGCCATCGGGAGCGGGGGGCCACCCAATGAGCAGTTCTTC,CAIGSGGPPNEQFF
TRBD1,TRBJ1-2,12,TRBV2,-,TGTGCCAGCAGGACAGGGATCGATGGCTACACCTTC,CASRTGIDGYTF
-,TRBJ2-5,15,TRBV7-2,few,TGTGCCAGCAGCTCCCAGGCAGCAGACCAAGAGACCCAGTACTTC,CASSSQAADQETQYF
-,TRBJ2-5,14,TRBV9,few,TGTGCCAGCAGCCGACAACTAGACCAAGAGACCCAGTACTTC,CASSRQLDQETQYF
TRBD1,TRBJ1-2,16,TRBV28,-,TGTGCCAGCAGTTTTGCCGGGACAGGAGGCGGGGGTGGCTACACCTTC,CASSFAGTGGGGGYTF
-,TRBJ1-2,14,TRBV20-1,-,TGCAGTGCTAGAAACCTAGCAGGGAACTATGGATACACCTTC,CSARNLAGNYGYTF
TRBD1,TRBJ2-7,15,TRBV4-2,-,TGTGCCAGCAGCCAAGAACAGGGGGTTGGCTACGAGCAGTACTTC,CASSQEQGVGYEQYF
TRBD2,TRBJ2-1,15,TRBV19,few,TGTGCCGGTAGTCTACTAGCGGGGAGGTACAATGAGCAGTTCTTC,CAGSLLAGRYNEQFF
-,TRBJ1-2,16,TRBV7-9,-,TGTGCCAGCAGCTCCCCCGATGTGGCCTACGTCTATGGCTACACCTTC,CASSSPDVAYVYGYTF
-,TRBJ1-6,12,TRBV7-2,-,TGTGCCAGCAGCTTGTCAAGTATAGCCCTCCACTTT,CASSLSSIALHF
-,TRBJ2-5,12,TRBV28,few,TGTGCCAGCTCCGAAAGCCGCCGGACCCAGTACTTC,CASSESRRTQYF
-,TRBJ2-5,14,TRBV5-1,-,TGCGCCAGCAGCATGACTCCCCCGGAGGAGACCCAGTACTTC,CASSMTPPEETQYF
-,TRBJ1-2,14,TRBV28,few,TGTGCCAGCAGACCCCGGGAAACGGCCTATGGCTACACCTTC,CASRPRETAYGYTF
-,TRBJ2-7,17,TRBV4-3,few,TGCGCCAGCAGCCAAGATCTGTGGCGGGGGCGTTCCTACGAGCAGTACTTC,CASSQDLWRGRSYEQYF
-,TRBJ2-5,15,TRBV6-1,-,TGTGCCAGCAGTGAAGTATTTGGGGCGGCGGAGACCCAGTACTTC,CASSEVFGAAETQYF
-,TRBJ2-7,13,TRBV14,few,TGTGCCAGCAGCCACGATAACGGCTACGAGCAGTACTTC,CASSHDNGYEQYF
-,TRBJ2-1,14,TRBV5-1,-,TGCGCCAGCAGCTTGGGGGTGGGCCCCGATGAGCAGTTCTTC,CASSLGVGPDEQFF
-,TRBJ2-2,13,TRBV5-5,few,TGTGCCGGCAGCTTGTCAGGTCCCGGGGAGCTGTTTTTT,CAGSLSGPGELFF
-,TRBJ2-5,12,TRBV28,many,TGTGCCAGCCGCCCCAGACAAGAGACCCAGTACTTC,CASRPRQETQYF